One sample yielded the 9 T cell receptor beta chains listed below, sequenced in a study of T cells after yellow fever vaccination. Each CDR3 protein gets one entry after TCRdb re-called the 5' RACE reads with MiXCR. The sample includes 620,000 or so distinct CDR3 sequences, about 15% of them seen just once. The sample in question was PBMCs, obtained less than 6 days after the first yellow fever vaccination. The receptor set was obtained from a man between 18 and 35 years old who received the YFV17D yellow fever vaccine.

This chain joins TRBV12-3 or TRBV12-4 and TRBJ1-5; D unclear. The CDR3 length is 15 residues. V lost 5 bases and J lost 2, with 13 bases in between. The CDR3 protein is CASSLRNSGNQPQHF. The CDR3 region has the DNA TGTGCCAGCAGTCTCCGGAACAGTGGCAATCAGCCCCAGCATTTT.

The rearrangement joins TRBV6-5 to TRBJ1-6; 8 bases map to TRBD1. CDR1 and CDR2 from the germline V gene are MNHEY and SVGAGI. V shed 1 base, J shed 6 bases, and the junction held 2 bases outside the gene matches. The CDR3 totals 15 residues. CDR3 sequence (DNA): TGTGCCAGCAGTTACTTTGGACAGGGTAATTCACCCCTCCACTTT. Protein product: CASSYFGQGNSPLHF.

The genes are TRBV9 and TRBJ2-7; D might be TRBD2 (6 bases). Per the germline V gene, CDR1 is SGDLS and CDR2 is YYNGEE. This CDR3 comprises 14 residues. V lost 4 bases and J lost 4, with 15 bases in between. The CDR3 loop reads CASSSRDSKYEQYV. The DNA for the CDR3 is TGTGCCAGCAGCTCCCGGGACTCGAAGTACGAGCAGTACGTC.

V is TRBV4-3 and J is TRBJ1-1, with no clear D. Germline values: CDR1 LGHNA, CDR2 YSLEER. This CDR3 has 13 residues. V lost 3 bases and J 9 bases, leaving 14 bases between the germline ends. CDR3 in amino acids: CASSQDGSTKAFF. In nucleotides, the CDR3 is TGCGCCAGCAGCCAGGACGGGAGTACGAAAGCTTTCTTT.

V is TRBV20-1 and J is TRBJ2-1; 8 bases map to TRBD1. Unmatched junction bases numbered 7, after V lost 6 bases and J lost 6 bases. CDR1 DFQATT and CDR2 SNEGSKA come from the germline V gene (reference sequence). The CDR3 contains 13 residues. The DNA for the CDR3 is TGCAGTGCATTGACGACAGGGGTCAATGAGCAGTTCTTC. Translating gives CSALTTGVNEQFF.

This clonotype has ten or more counts. V gene TRBV18 combines with J gene TRBJ2-5, with 12 bases aligning to TRBD2. CDR3 length: 16 amino acids. Germline V gene lookup returns CDR1 KGHSH and CDR2 LQKENI. J was trimmed by 0 bases and V by 3 bases; bases with no gene match: 2. The CDR3 region has the DNA TGTGCCAGCTCACCCGGACTAGCGGGGAACCAAGAGACCCAGTACTTC. Translation: CASSPGLAGNQETQYF. The full variable domain, rest sourced from reference TRBV18 and TRBJ2-5, is NAGVMQNPRHLVRRRGQEARLRCSPMKGHSHVYWYRQLPEEGLKFMVYLQKENIIDESGMPKERFSAEFPKEGPSILRIQQVVRGDSAAYFCASSPGLAGNQETQYFGPGTRLLVL.

The chain uses TRBV5-1 and TRBJ2-7; TRBD1 agrees at 7 bases. This CDR3 has 15 residues. Germline CDR1 is SGHRS and CDR2 is YFSETQ. After removal of 4 bases from V and 5 bases from J, the junction contained 12 bases not matched to a gene. The CDR3 sequence is CASSTGTVDGNEQYF. As DNA, the CDR3 is TGCGCCAGCAGCACCGGGACAGTCGATGGTAACGAGCAGTACTTC. The full variable domain, rest sourced from reference TRBV5-1 and TRBJ2-7, is KAGVTQTPRYLIKTRGQQVTLSCSPISGHRSVSWYQQTPGQGLQFLFEYFSETQRNKGNFPGRFSGRQFSNSRSEMNVSTLELGDSALYLCASSTGTVDGNEQYFGPGTRLTVT.

In DNA, the CDR3 is TGTGCCAGCAGTTTCGACAGGTCTGGCGATACGCAGTATTTT. Encoded protein: CASSFDRSGDTQYF. V usage is TRBV12-3 or TRBV12-4 and J usage is TRBJ2-3, with D possibly TRBD1 on 6 matching bases. The CDR3 sequence is 14 residues long. V was trimmed by 3 bases and J by 6 bases, leaving 13 bases between them.

The rearrangement uses TRBV12-3 or TRBV12-4 and TRBJ2-1; 15 bases fit TRBD2. This CDR3 has 18 residues. V dropped 4 bases and J dropped 7; count of bases not matched to a gene: 11. CDR3 sequence reads: CASSYGTSGGKVRNEQFF. CDR3 in DNA: TGTGCCAGCAGTTATGGGACTAGCGGGGGGAAGGTTCGTAATGAGCAGTTCTTC.